This T cell receptor (beta chain) is drawn from a study of T-cell memory formation after mild COVID-19. Study findings and constraints: Whether day 37 second-wave clones are SARS-CoV-2-specific was not confirmed. For contracting clones, CD4+ ones sat mainly in CM and EM, CD8+ in EMRA. Some responding clones appeared in pre-infection memory, suggesting cross-reactive memory joined.

TCRdb independently ran MiXCR on the 5' RACE reads; one entry per CDR3 protein. This table has around 510,000 distinct CDR3 sequences, roughly a fifth appearing once. Per germline, CDR1 LGHNA and CDR2 YNFKEQ. V shed 0 bases and J shed 5 bases, with 10 bases lying between them. The CDR3 is 14 residues long. This clonotype was counted only a few times. Its antigen is currently unknown. The sequencing sample was made of PBMCs or a T cell subset sorted from them (not recorded which). The chain employs TRBV4-2 and TRBJ2-5; D uncertain. The sequence derives from an adult woman who had mild COVID-19 (a few samples of this study predate the infection). Cell type and time point are not known. CDR3 sequence: CASSQDLLGETQYF. CDR3 in DNA: TGTGCCAGCAGCCAAGATCTCCTAGGGGAGACCCAGTACTTC.